The entry that follows covers one TCR beta chain sequence. The data originate from a study of Graves' ophthalmopathy and Graves' hyperthyroidism. Amplification of the TCR beta CDR3 regions used RNA transcripts (as template). First-round RT-PCR employed HTBI primers, with a second-round multiplex PCR after it. TCRdb itself ran the multiplex PCR reads through MiXCR, one entry per CDR3 protein. The top ten clones hold 44% of a sample with roughly 700,000 distinct CDR3 sequences, 40% of them seen once. CDR3 length equals 14 residues. Germline CDR1 and CDR2: SGHAT and FQNNGV. V lost 5 bases to trimming and J lost 14 bases, with 24 bases between them.

The clonotype originates from an adult man with Graves' ophthalmopathy. The specimen was peripheral blood. This chain links TRBV11-2 with TRBJ1-2, with D uncertain. Here the CDR3 reads CASSPSEGVGSYTF. CDR3 sequence (DNA): TGTGCCAGCAGCCCCAGCGAAGGAGTTGGTTCATATACCTTC.